The 24 T cell receptor beta chains given below trace back to one sample, sequenced in a study of blood T cell repertoires in COVID-19. Generated by immunoSEQ multiplex PCR, the TCRdb table keeps only in-frame clones and is missing some. The sample holds roughly 89,000 clones, roughly 80% seen once. Sequencing was done on a sample of peripheral blood. Receptors were obtained from an older woman with acute or convalescent COVID-19.

J is TRBJ2-1 and V is TRBV5-1; D not resolved. Trimming removed 4 bases from V and 8 bases from J, with 16 bases in between. The CDR3 covers 14 residues. Germline V gives CDR1 SGHRS, CDR2 YFSETQ. This CDR3 is CASSTGSSTDEQFF. In DNA, the CDR3 is TGCGCCAGCAGCACCGGGTCCTCTACCGATGAGCAGTTCTTC.

J is TRBJ2-7 and V is TRBV10-1; D is unresolved. CDR1 is WNHNN, CDR2 SYGVQD, per germline (reference sequence). The germline V and J ends were trimmed by 6 bases and 1 base, with 4 bases remaining between them. There are 11 residues in the CDR3. The CDR3 protein is CASRRSYEQYF. The CDR3 DNA sequence: TGCGCCAGCAGACGGTCCTACGAGCAGTACTTC.

This chain uses TRBV5-6 with TRBJ1-6; D may be TRBD1 (5 bases). V was pared by 4 bases and J by 4 bases, with 12 bases between. The germline CDR1 and CDR2 sequences are SGHDT and YYEEEE. This CDR3 is 15 amino acids long. CDR3 sequence: CASSRTDSYNSPLHF. CDR3 coding DNA: TGTGCCAGCAGCAGAACTGACAGTTATAATTCACCCCTCCACTTT.

The chain employs TRBV7-2 and TRBJ2-2; D remains unclear. Germline V gives CDR1 SGHTA, CDR2 FQGNSA. Trimming left V 0 bases short and J 6 bases short, with 11 bases between. This CDR3 has 15 amino acids. CDR3 residues: CASSLAGFVPGELFF. The CDR3 DNA is TGTGCCAGCAGCTTAGCCGGGTTCGTGCCCGGGGAGCTGTTTTTT.

The chain couples TRBV5-4 to TRBJ2-7; maybe TRBD2 (5 bases). Germline values: CDR1 SGHNT, CDR2 YYREEE (reference sequence). The CDR3 is 14 residues long. The V and J ends lost 1 base and 4 bases respectively, with 12 bases between them. The chain's CDR3 is CASSLFSEPYEQYF. CDR3 DNA: TGTGCCAGCAGCTTGTTTAGCGAACCTTACGAGCAGTACTTC.

J is TRBJ2-3 and V is TRBV30, with 7 bases identical to TRBD1. This CDR3 has 15 amino acids. Germline CDR1 GTSNPN, CDR2 SVGIG (reference sequence). V shed 0 bases, J shed 1 base, and the junction held 4 bases outside the gene matches. This CDR3 reads CAWSVQGGRTDTQYF. In nucleotides, the CDR3 is TGTGCCTGGAGTGTACAAGGGGGCCGCACAGATACGCAGTATTTT.

The gene calls are TRBV7-9 and TRBJ2-3, with a weak D call TRBD1 (7 bases). Germline CDR1 reads SEHNR; CDR2 reads FQNEAQ (reference sequence). Between the trimmed V and J ends, which lost 5 bases and 2 bases, there was a span of 14 bases. This CDR3 is built from 15 residues. The CDR3 nucleotides read TGTGCCAGCAGCCGCGGGACAGAGGTCACAGATACGCAGTATTTT. It translates to CASSRGTEVTDTQYF.

This chain uses TRBV30 with TRBJ2-1; TRBD1 agrees at 8 bases. The CDR3 spans 16 residues. The V gene's germline CDR1 is GTSNPN and CDR2 SVGIG (reference sequence). Trimming removed 0 bases from V and 3 bases from J; junction bases left unmatched: 7. The CDR3 DNA follows: TGTGCCTGGAGTGTACAGACAGGGGCCTACTACAATGAGCAGTTCTTC. Translated, it gives CAWSVQTGAYYNEQFF.

The sample holds a few counts of this clone. The V call is TRBV28, the J call TRBJ2-1; 11 bases align to TRBD2. Germline trimming cut 8 bases from V and 4 bases from J; bases unmatched to any gene: 7. Per germline, CDR1 MDHEN and CDR2 SYDVKM. This CDR3 comprises 15 residues. CDR3 sequence reads: CASRTLAGGYNEQFF. CDR3 DNA sequence: TGTGCCAGCCGAACCCTAGCGGGAGGTTACAATGAGCAGTTCTTC.

This clone was recorded only once. V gene TRBV15 combines with J gene TRBJ2-1; D gene unclear. Trimming left V 3 bases short and J 6 bases short, with 9 bases between. Germline values: CDR1 LNHNV, CDR2 YYDKDF (reference sequence). This CDR3 spans 13 amino acids. CDR3 DNA: TGTGCCACCAGCAGCATGTGGGCCAATGAGCAGTTCTTC. As protein: CATSSMWANEQFF.

The rearrangement joins TRBV14 to TRBJ1-4; D call uncertain. Germline lookup yields CDR1 SGHDN and CDR2 FVKESK. Deletions cut 0 bases from V and 7 bases from J, with 6 bases between. The CDR3 runs 13 residues. CDR3 coding DNA: TGTGCCAGCAGCCAAGATAGCGCTGAAAAACTGTTTTTT. The encoded protein is CASSQDSAEKLFF.

A single count supports this clone. The rearrangement uses TRBV19 and TRBJ2-7; possibly TRBD1 for D (5 bases). The V and J ends lost 4 bases and 3 bases respectively, with 16 bases between them. This CDR3 is built from 15 residues. Germline assignment: CDR1 LNHDA and CDR2 SQIVND (reference sequence). CDR3 region: CASSKSAGRNYEQYF. As DNA, the CDR3 is TGTGCCAGTAGTAAATCGGCAGGGCGGAACTACGAGCAGTACTTC.

The chain couples TRBV6-5 to TRBJ2-7, with 10 bases identical to TRBD2. This CDR3 comprises 13 residues. The V gene end was trimmed by 9 bases and the J gene end by 1 base; junction bases not matched to a gene: 3. CDR1 MNHEY and CDR2 SVGAGI come from the germline V gene. The CDR3 region is CASLAGVSYEQYF. DNA of the CDR3: TGTGCCAGTCTAGCGGGAGTATCCTACGAGCAGTACTTC.

The chain combines TRBV11-2 with TRBJ1-3; tentative D call: TRBD1 (6 bases). Trimming removed 5 bases at V and 0 bases at J, with 11 bases between. Germline V CDR1 and CDR2: SGHAT, FQNNGV. The CDR3 runs 15 residues. CDR3 nucleotide sequence: TGTGCCAGCAGCCCCGGACAGAGCTCTGGAAACACCATATATTTT. As protein: CASSPGQSSGNTIYF.

By frequency in the sample, this clone is medium-sized. The sample holds other DNA sequences that translate to the same CDR3. This CDR3 is CASSQAAGGTGELFF. The DNA of the CDR3 is TGTGCCAGCAGCCAAGCAGCGGGAGGAACCGGGGAGCTGTTTTTT. This chain joins TRBV14 and TRBJ2-2, with TRBD2 matching over 9 bases. In germline, CDR1 is SGHDN, CDR2 FVKESK. The ends lost 1 base at V and 5 bases at J; junction bases unmatched: 2. The CDR3 is 15 amino acids. Supplemented by reference TRBV14 and TRBJ2-2, the full variable domain reads EAGVTQFPSHSVIEKGQTVTLRCDPISGHDNLYWYRRVMGKEIKFLLHFVKESKQDESGMPNNRFLAERTGGTYSTLKVQPAELEDSGVYFCASSQAAGGTGELFFGEGSRLTVL.

This clone was observed many times. The chain links TRBV19 to TRBJ2-1; TRBD2 agrees at 8 bases. The CDR3 spans 13 residues. CDR1 is LNHDA and CDR2 is SQIVND in the germline V gene (reference sequence). Trimming cost V 6 bases and J 9 bases; bases outside gene matches: 7. CDR3 residues: CASRELAGFEQFF. The CDR3 DNA sequence: TGTGCCAGTAGGGAGTTAGCGGGGTTTGAGCAGTTCTTC.

The V gene is TRBV28, the J gene TRBJ2-7; 7 bases fit TRBD1. The V gene's germline CDR1 is MDHEN and CDR2 SYDVKM. Germline trimming cut 6 bases from V and 2 bases from J; bases unmatched to any gene: 7. The CDR3 length is 14 residues. The CDR3 sequence: CASRAGGRAYEQYF. The CDR3 DNA reads as TGTGCCAGCAGGGCAGGGGGTAGGGCCTACGAGCAGTACTTC.

The chain is built from TRBV28 and TRBJ2-5; 10 bases map to TRBD2. This CDR3 is 16 amino acids long. Germline values: CDR1 MDHEN, CDR2 SYDVKM. Germline trimming cut 5 bases from V and 0 bases from J; bases unmatched to any gene: 6. CDR3 sequence: CASSGLGLANQETQYF. Written as DNA, the CDR3 is TGTGCCAGCAGTGGATTGGGACTAGCGAACCAAGAGACCCAGTACTTC.

The genes are TRBV6-5 and TRBJ1-2, with D unclear. The CDR3 sequence is 12 residues long. The ends were cut back, 6 bases at V and 4 bases at J, with 9 bases in the middle. Germline-derived CDR1 and CDR2 are MNHEY and SVGAGI. The CDR3 sequence is CASSQASYGYTF. DNA of the CDR3: TGTGCCAGCAGCCAGGCGAGCTATGGCTACACCTTC.

The chain uses TRBV27 and TRBJ2-3, with TRBD2 as a possible D gene (5 bases). In germline, CDR1 is MNHEY, CDR2 SMNVEV (reference sequence). The CDR3 spans 17 residues. V lost 4 bases and J 3 bases, leaving 20 bases between the germline ends. The DNA of the CDR3 is TGTGCCAGCAGTTCAACGTCGTCGGGATTTCAGACAGATACGCAGTATTTT. Its protein is CASSSTSSGFQTDTQYF.

Only a few counts were recorded for this clone. The J gene is TRBJ1-5, the V gene TRBV30, with TRBD1 matching over 10 bases. Germline-derived CDR1 and CDR2 are GTSNPN and SVGIG (reference sequence). CDR3 size: 15 residues. V trimming: 5 bases; J trimming: 1 base; junction bases outside the gene matches: 5. The DNA of the CDR3 is TGTGCCTGGTCCCCGGGACAGGGGAGCAATCAGCCCCAGCATTTT. It is translated as CAWSPGQGSNQPQHF.

This clone was counted once. The V call is TRBV6-2 or TRBV6-3, the J call TRBJ1-1, with D hard to call. Trimming took off 2 bases at V and 12 bases at J, with 19 bases between the two ends. The CDR3 extends over 14 amino acids. In germline, CDR1 is MNHEY, CDR2 SVGEGT. CDR3 region: CASSYEWAPGMPFF. For the CDR3, the DNA is TGTGCCAGCAGTTACGAGTGGGCCCCGGGGATGCCTTTCTTT.

The chain employs TRBV5-5 and TRBJ1-2; the match to TRBD1 covers 10 bases. Per the germline V gene, CDR1 is SGHKS and CDR2 is YYEKEE (reference sequence). This CDR3 is built from 16 residues. Trimming cost V 3 bases and J 0 bases; bases outside gene matches: 5. This chain's CDR3 is CASSYTGTGANYGYTF. As DNA, the CDR3 is TGTGCCAGCAGCTATACCGGGACAGGGGCTAACTATGGCTACACCTTC.

This chain links TRBV19 with TRBJ2-7; 9 nucleotides agree with TRBD2. In germline, CDR1 is LNHDA, CDR2 SQIVND (reference sequence). The V segment lost 5 bases and the J segment 0 bases; nucleotides outside the gene matches: 2. The CDR3 is 14 amino acids. The CDR3 coding sequence is TGTGCCAGTAGTCTAGCGGGAAGCTCCTACGAGCAGTACTTC. Translated, it gives CASSLAGSSYEQYF. The variable domain in full, with the rest retrieved from reference TRBV19 and TRBJ2-7, is DGGITQSPKYLFRKEGQNVTLSCEQNLNHDAMYWYRQDPGQGLRLIYYSQIVNDFQKGDIAEGYSVSREKKESFPLTVTSAQKNPTAFYLCASSLAGSSYEQYFGPGTRLTVT.